The following is a T cell receptor (beta chain) sequence with its context. No antigen is known for it. Looked up from germline, CDR1 is KGHDR and CDR2 is SFDVKD. The CDR3 contains 17 residues. V gave up 4 bases and J gave up 2 bases, with 17 bases separating them. The table came from immunoSEQ multiplex PCR; TCRdb's copy has only in-frame clones and leaves some out. The profile covers tens of thousands of clones, with about 91% appearing a single time and 2.7% taken by the ten largest. This specimen belongs to a study of T cell responses to AZD1222 COVID-19 vaccine. Study-wide results and limits: Repertoires were obtained only post-peak T cell response. AZD1222 recipients seropositive at baseline numbered only six or seven. The sample set comprised mostly white British donors with more females, and clonal diversity was possibly underestimated. Compared with day 0, the breadth and depth of the Spike-specific TCR repertoire rose significantly after two doses of AZD1222.

This sequence was found in an adult who received the AZD1222 COVID-19 vaccine. Sequencing used peripheral blood, obtained 28 days after the second AZD1222 dose. The rearrangement joins TRBV24-1 to TRBJ1-5; a weak D match, TRBD1 (5 bases). CDR3 in amino acids: CATSDPGAGFGNQPQHF. The CDR3, as DNA: TGTGCCACCAGTGACCCTGGGGCGGGGTTTGGCAATCAGCCCCAGCATTTT.